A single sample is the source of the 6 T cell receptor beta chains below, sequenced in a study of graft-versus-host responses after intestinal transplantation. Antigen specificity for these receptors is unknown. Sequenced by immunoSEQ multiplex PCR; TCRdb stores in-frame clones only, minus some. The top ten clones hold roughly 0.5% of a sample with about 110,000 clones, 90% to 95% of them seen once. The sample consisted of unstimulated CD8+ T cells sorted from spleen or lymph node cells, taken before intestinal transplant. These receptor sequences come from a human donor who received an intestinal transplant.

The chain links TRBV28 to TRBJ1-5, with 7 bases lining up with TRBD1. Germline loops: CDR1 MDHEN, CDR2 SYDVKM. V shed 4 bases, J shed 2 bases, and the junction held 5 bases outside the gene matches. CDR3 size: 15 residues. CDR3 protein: CASSYSGGRNQPQHF. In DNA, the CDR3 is TGTGCCAGCAGTTACTCAGGGGGGCGCAATCAGCCCCAGCATTTT.

For the CDR3, the DNA is TGTGCCAGCAGCTCCACAGACAGGGGGTTGAATGAGCAGTTCTTC. Its translation: CASSSTDRGLNEQFF. The chain recombines TRBV11-2 with TRBJ2-1; 9 bases align to TRBD1. The CDR3 covers 15 residues. The V and J ends lost 4 bases and 7 bases, in that order; junction bases with no gene match: 8. Germline V gene lookup returns CDR1 SGHAT and CDR2 FQNNGV.

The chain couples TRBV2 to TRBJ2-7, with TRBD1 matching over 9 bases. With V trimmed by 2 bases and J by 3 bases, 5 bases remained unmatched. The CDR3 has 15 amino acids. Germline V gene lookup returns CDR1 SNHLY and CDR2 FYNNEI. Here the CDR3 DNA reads TGTGCCAGCAGTGAACTGGGACAGGGTAACTACGAGCAGTACTTC. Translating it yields CASSELGQGNYEQYF.

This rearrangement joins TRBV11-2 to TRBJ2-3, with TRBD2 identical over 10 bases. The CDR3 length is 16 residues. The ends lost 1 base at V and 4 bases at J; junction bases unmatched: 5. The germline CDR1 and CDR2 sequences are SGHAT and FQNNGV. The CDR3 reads CASSLAASGRSDTQYF. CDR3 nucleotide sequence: TGTGCCAGCAGCTTAGCGGCTAGCGGGAGATCAGATACGCAGTATTTT.

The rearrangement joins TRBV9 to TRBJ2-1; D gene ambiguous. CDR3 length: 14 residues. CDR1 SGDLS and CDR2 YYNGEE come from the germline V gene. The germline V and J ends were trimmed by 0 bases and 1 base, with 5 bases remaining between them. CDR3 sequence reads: CASSVDGSYNEQFF. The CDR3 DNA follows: TGTGCCAGCAGCGTAGACGGATCCTACAATGAGCAGTTCTTC.

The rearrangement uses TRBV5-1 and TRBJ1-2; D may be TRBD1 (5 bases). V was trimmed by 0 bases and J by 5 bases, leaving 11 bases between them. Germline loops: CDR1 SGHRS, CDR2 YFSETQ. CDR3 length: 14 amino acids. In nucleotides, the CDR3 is TGCGCCAGCAGCTTGGATCAGGGCGGGTATGGCTACACCTTC. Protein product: CASSLDQGGYGYTF.